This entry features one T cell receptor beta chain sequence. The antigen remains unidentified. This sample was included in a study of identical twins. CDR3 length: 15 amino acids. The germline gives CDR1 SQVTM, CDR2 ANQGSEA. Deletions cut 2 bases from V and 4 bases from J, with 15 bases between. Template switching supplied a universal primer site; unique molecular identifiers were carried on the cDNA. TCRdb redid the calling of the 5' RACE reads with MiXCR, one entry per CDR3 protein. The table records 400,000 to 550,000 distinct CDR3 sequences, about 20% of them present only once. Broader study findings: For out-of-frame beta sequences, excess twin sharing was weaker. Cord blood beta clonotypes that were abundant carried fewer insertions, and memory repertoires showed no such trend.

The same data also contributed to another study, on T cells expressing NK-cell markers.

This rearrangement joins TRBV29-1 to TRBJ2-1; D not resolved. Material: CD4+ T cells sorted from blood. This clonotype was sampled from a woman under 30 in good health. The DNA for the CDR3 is TGCAGCGTTGAATCCCGCCCGAAGCGATACAATGAGCAGTTCTTC. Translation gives CSVESRPKRYNEQFF.